The next 27 T cell receptor beta chains were all read from a single sample in a study of identical twins. MiXCR, run by TCRdb on the 5' RACE reads, gives a single entry per CDR3 protein. Altogether just over 500,000 distinct CDR3 sequences are present, 22% being singletons, with the ten largest covering around 0.91%. These same data were also listed under a study on T cells expressing NK-cell markers.

The sample taken for sequencing was CD4+ T cells sorted from blood. Every receptor here comes from a young woman in good health.

The sample holds a few counts of this clonotype. The J gene is TRBJ1-1, the V gene TRBV6-5; the match to TRBD1 covers 9 bases. The V gene end was trimmed by 7 bases and the J gene end by 4 bases; junction bases not matched to a gene: 7. In germline, CDR1 is MNHEY, CDR2 SVGAGI. This CDR3 has 14 residues. The CDR3 DNA sequence: TGTGCCAGCACTTCAACAGGGGGCTTCACTGAAGCTTTCTTT. Protein: CASTSTGGFTEAFF.

This rearrangement joins TRBV12-3 or TRBV12-4 to TRBJ2-2; TRBD2 matches 8 bases. The CDR3 totals 14 residues. The junction had 5 bases not matched to a gene; V was cut back by 6 bases and J by 5 bases. Written as DNA, the CDR3 is TGTGCCAGCAGGGGACTAGTCCGAACCGGGGAGCTGTTTTTT. It encodes CASRGLVRTGELFF.

This clonotype has more than one count but fewer than ten. DNA for the CDR3: TGTGCCAGCAGTGCGGTCCACACTGAAGCTTTCTTT. Protein sequence: CASSAVHTEAFF. The V call is TRBV6-1, the J call TRBJ1-1; D uncertain. Germline V lookup: CDR1 MNHNS, CDR2 SASEGT. The CDR3 is 12 residues long. Trimming shortened V by 4 bases and J by 3 bases, and 6 bases separated the two germline ends.

The CDR3 loop is CASNPLGSAGELFF. CDR3 sequence (DNA): TGTGCCAGCAATCCACTTGGGAGCGCCGGGGAGCTGTTTTTT. The chain links TRBV2 to TRBJ2-2; TRBD2 is a possible D gene (5 bases). V was shortened by 7 bases and J by 6 bases, with 15 bases between the two germline ends. Looked up from germline, CDR1 is SNHLY and CDR2 is FYNNEI. The CDR3 covers 14 residues.

The chain is built from TRBV12-3 or TRBV12-4 and TRBJ1-1; weak D call: TRBD1 (5 bases). V was trimmed by 6 bases and J by 1 base, leaving 9 bases between them. CDR3 length: 13 residues. CDR3 amino acids: CASRERGNTEAFF. CDR3 sequence (DNA): TGTGCCAGCAGGGAAAGGGGGAACACTGAAGCTTTCTTT.

The J gene is TRBJ2-5, the V gene TRBV5-1; possibly TRBD1 for D (6 bases). Trimming shortened V by 2 bases and J by 4 bases, and 12 bases separated the two germline ends. The CDR3 is made up of 14 amino acids. Germline CDR1 SGHRS, CDR2 YFSETQ. The DNA for the CDR3 is TGCGCCAGCAGCTTATCAGGGGCAGGAGAGACCCAGTACTTC. It translates to CASSLSGAGETQYF.

This clonotype was observed many times. The gene calls are TRBV20-1 and TRBJ2-3, with D perhaps matching TRBD1 or TRBD2 (5 bases each). This CDR3 has 16 amino acids. V lost 2 bases, J lost 6 bases, and 21 bases lay in between. CDR1 DFQATT and CDR2 SNEGSKA come from the germline V gene (reference sequence). The chain's CDR3 is CSARIRRPGWGDTQYF. In DNA form, the CDR3 reads TGCAGTGCTAGAATTCGTCGCCCAGGCTGGGGGGATACGCAGTATTTT.

V is TRBV5-1 and J is TRBJ2-6; unclear D gene. Looked up from germline, CDR1 is SGHRS and CDR2 is YFSETQ. With 0 bases removed from V and 0 bases from J, the gap between germline ends came to 13 bases. The CDR3 runs to 18 residues. CDR3 in DNA: TGCGCCAGCAGCTTGGCCGACCCGCAAAGCTCTGGGGCCAACGTCCTGACTTTC. Encoded protein: CASSLADPQSSGANVLTF.

In its sample, this clonotype was seen a few times. V is TRBV18 and J is TRBJ1-2; D is unresolved. CDR3 length: 13 amino acids. Trimming stripped 3 bases from V and 2 bases from J, with 7 bases between. Germline V gene data show CDR1 as KGHSH and CDR2 as LQKENI. In nucleotides, the CDR3 is TGTGCCAGCTCACCCTCCGGAAACTATGGCTACACCTTC. Protein sequence: CASSPSGNYGYTF.

This clonotype was counted between two and nine times. The chain recombines TRBV9 with TRBJ2-3; a possible D gene is TRBD2 (5 bases). In germline, CDR1 is SGDLS, CDR2 YYNGEE. V was pared by 0 bases and J by 2 bases, with 10 bases between. The CDR3 is 15 amino acids. The DNA of the CDR3 is TGTGCCAGCAGCGTAGCGAGCGGAATCACAGATACGCAGTATTTT. As protein: CASSVASGITDTQYF.

This clonotype was found many times. The chain carries TRBV7-2 and TRBJ2-3, with unresolved D. This CDR3 is built from 15 residues. With 5 bases removed from V and 0 bases from J, the gap between germline ends came to 12 bases. Germline CDR1 SGHTA, CDR2 FQGNSA. The DNA for the CDR3 is TGTGCCAGCAGCACGCGGTACTCTAGCACAGATACGCAGTATTTT. The encoded protein is CASSTRYSSTDTQYF.

The CDR3 DNA sequence: TGCAGTGCTAGGGGGACAGGGGTCCGTCGGCAGTTCTTC. Translated: CSARGTGVRRQFF. This chain joins TRBV20-1 and TRBJ2-1; 10 bases are a match to TRBD1. The length of the CDR3 is 13 residues. Trimming took 3 bases from V and 12 from J; bases not matched to a gene: 8. Germline V gene lookup returns CDR1 DFQATT and CDR2 SNEGSKA (reference sequence).

The chain couples TRBV6-5 to TRBJ2-2; D gene unclear. This CDR3 has 16 residues. V lost 2 bases to trimming and J lost 2 bases, with 12 bases between them. CDR1 and CDR2 (germline): MNHEY, SVGAGI. The DNA for the CDR3 is TGTGCCAGCAGTTACGTGGGGATTGGAAACACCGGGGAGCTGTTTTTT. Its translation: CASSYVGIGNTGELFF.

V is TRBV6-2 or TRBV6-3 and J is TRBJ1-5, with 10 bases that match TRBD1. The CDR3 sequence is 13 residues long. J was trimmed by 13 bases and V by 0 bases; bases with no gene match: 3. Germline lookup yields CDR1 MNHEY and CDR2 SVGEGT. CDR3 region: CASSYSGTGDQHF. Written as DNA, the CDR3 is TGTGCCAGCAGTTACTCCGGGACAGGGGATCAGCATTTT.

This clonotype appeared many times. The genes are TRBV7-3 and TRBJ1-1, with unresolved D. The CDR3 has 13 residues. Trimming took off 5 bases at V and 0 bases at J, with 7 bases between the two ends. Germline V CDR1 and CDR2: SGHTA, FQGTGA. The CDR3 reads CASSGRVNTEAFF. The CDR3 nucleotides read TGTGCCAGCAGCGGGCGGGTGAACACTGAAGCTTTCTTT.

This clonotype has a handful of counts. This sequence joins TRBV20-1 and TRBJ2-3; 8 positions agree with TRBD2. The V segment lost 7 bases and the J segment 4 bases; nucleotides outside the gene matches: 4. The CDR3 loop spans 12 amino acids. CDR1 is DFQATT and CDR2 is SNEGSKA in the germline V gene (reference sequence). As DNA, the CDR3 is TGCAGTGGCGGGGGGAACGCAGATACGCAGTATTTT. This encodes CSGGGNADTQYF.

A few counts support this clonotype. CDR3: CASSFARGAYRPQHF. The CDR3 nucleotides read TGTGCCAGCAGTTTCGCCCGCGGGGCCTATCGGCCCCAGCATTTT. The chain links TRBV12-3 or TRBV12-4 to TRBJ1-5; a weak D match, TRBD1 (5 bases). The CDR3 has 15 amino acids. V lost 3 bases, J lost 9 bases, and 18 bases lay in between.

This chain uses TRBV12-3 or TRBV12-4 with TRBJ2-2, with 7 bases that match TRBD2. This CDR3 spans 14 amino acids. The V and J ends lost 3 bases and 4 bases, in that order; junction bases with no gene match: 2. In nucleotides, the CDR3 is TGTGCCAGCAGTTTTTCTAGCGGCACCGGGGAGCTGTTTTTT. Residues: CASSFSSGTGELFF.

The J gene is TRBJ1-2, the V gene TRBV20-1, with D uncertain. V lost 2 bases to trimming and J lost 8 bases, with 15 bases between them. This CDR3 is 13 amino acids long. CDR1 and CDR2 (germline): DFQATT, SNEGSKA (reference sequence). Here the CDR3 DNA reads TGCAGTGCTAGACGACCGGACCCCGAAGGCTACACCTTC. Translating it yields CSARRPDPEGYTF.

J is TRBJ2-1 and V is TRBV27, with 14 bases aligning to TRBD2. CDR3 length: 17 amino acids. With 2 bases clipped from V and 9 bases from J, the junction kept 9 bases outside the gene matches. From germline, CDR1 is MNHEY and CDR2 SMNVEV (reference sequence). In DNA, the CDR3 is TGTGCCAGCAGTTTAGCCAGGACTAGCGGGAGGAGAAGTGAGCAGTTCTTC. Encoded protein: CASSLARTSGRRSEQFF.

A few counts support this clonotype. This chain links TRBV6-5 with TRBJ1-1; 8 bases map to TRBD1. V trimming: 2 bases; J trimming: 4 bases; junction bases outside the gene matches: 3. The CDR3 sequence is 14 residues long. Germline CDR1 MNHEY, CDR2 SVGAGI. CDR3 DNA: TGTGCCAGCAGTTACGGGACAGGTGGCACTGAAGCTTTCTTT. Its protein product is CASSYGTGGTEAFF.

The chain employs TRBV18 and TRBJ1-2, with 9 nucleotides matching TRBD1. V lost 3 bases to trimming and J lost 4 bases; unmatched junction nucleotides: 6. This CDR3 spans 15 amino acids. The germline CDR1 and CDR2 sequences are KGHSH and LQKENI. CDR3 sequence reads: CASSPRQGEGYGYTF. The CDR3 region has the DNA TGTGCCAGCTCACCGAGACAGGGGGAGGGCTATGGCTACACCTTC.

This clonotype was detected a few times. The V gene is TRBV20-1, the J gene TRBJ2-7, with 10 bases fitting TRBD2. From germline, CDR1 is DFQATT and CDR2 SNEGSKA (reference sequence). The length of the CDR3 is 15 residues. V was pared by 0 bases and J by 0 bases, with 2 bases of the junction left unmatched. DNA for the CDR3: TGCAGTGCTAGAGATACTAGCGGGGTCTCCTACGAGCAGTACTTC. Its protein is CSARDTSGVSYEQYF.

The table lists this clonotype with many counts. This rearrangement joins TRBV12-3 or TRBV12-4 to TRBJ1-2; D unresolved. The V and J ends lost 6 bases and 5 bases respectively, with 13 bases between them. The CDR3 contains 13 residues. CDR3 loop: CASSLGGGYGYTF. DNA of the CDR3: TGTGCCAGCAGCTTGGGTGGAGGATATGGCTACACCTTC.

This sequence joins TRBV10-3 and TRBJ1-1, with 9 bases matching TRBD1. Losses at the gene ends were 6 bases for V and 1 base for J; bases not matched to a gene: 3. The CDR3 spans 14 residues. Per germline, CDR1 ENHRY and CDR2 SYGVKD. CDR3 DNA sequence: TGTGCCATCAGGGGACAGGGTACGAACACTGAAGCTTTCTTT. Translated, it gives CAIRGQGTNTEAFF.

The chain recombines TRBV20-1 with TRBJ1-5, with D possibly matching TRBD1 (6 bases). Trimming stripped 4 bases from V and 1 base from J, with 11 bases between. Looked up from germline, CDR1 is DFQATT and CDR2 is SNEGSKA (reference sequence). This CDR3 region has 14 residues. The DNA of the CDR3 is TGCAGTGCTAAACGGGGGGCGAGCAATCAGCCCCAGCATTTT. Encoded protein: CSAKRGASNQPQHF.

This clonotype has only a few counts. The chain employs TRBV4-2 and TRBJ2-3; TRBD2 matches at 10 bases. The CDR3 extends over 14 amino acids. Losses at the gene ends were 5 bases for V and 5 bases for J; bases not matched to a gene: 4. Germline V gives CDR1 LGHNA, CDR2 YNFKEQ. CDR3 residues: CASSGAGGIDTQYF. DNA for the CDR3: TGTGCCAGCAGCGGAGCGGGGGGGATAGATACGCAGTATTTT.